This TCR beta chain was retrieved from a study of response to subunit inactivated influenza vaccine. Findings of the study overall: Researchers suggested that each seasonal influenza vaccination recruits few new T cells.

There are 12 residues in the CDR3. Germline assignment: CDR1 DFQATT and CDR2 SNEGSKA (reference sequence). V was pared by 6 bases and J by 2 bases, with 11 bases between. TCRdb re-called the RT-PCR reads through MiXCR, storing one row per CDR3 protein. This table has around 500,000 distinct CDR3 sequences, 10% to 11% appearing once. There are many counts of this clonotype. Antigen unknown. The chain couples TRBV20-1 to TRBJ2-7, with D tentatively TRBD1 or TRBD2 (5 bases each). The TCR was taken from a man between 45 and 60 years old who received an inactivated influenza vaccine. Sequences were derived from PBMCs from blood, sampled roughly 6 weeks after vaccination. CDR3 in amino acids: CSARDLAYEQYF. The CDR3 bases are TGCAGTGCAAGGGACCTTGCCTACGAGCAGTACTTC.